This TCR beta chain was found in a study of naive and memory T cell subsets. As concerns this clonotype: As yet, its antigen is unknown.

The beta constant-region primer was an equimolar mix of two oligonucleotides covering TRBC1 and TRBC2. TCRdb fed the UMI-ligation and nested PCR reads into MiXCR, producing one record per CDR3 protein. The sample shows under 35,000 distinct CDR3 sequences, about 10% of them seen only once. The CDR3 runs to 16 residues. Whole-study findings and limits: In naive cells, over 85% of TCR sequences were seen only once.

CMV status came from CD4+ IFNgamma after overnight CMV lysate stimulation. The TCR sequence derives from a human donor in good health. The sample consisted of effector memory CD4+ T cells from blood. Subset of the sample: effector memory, CD45RA- CD27-. The chain is built from TRBV1 and TRBJ1-5; TRBD1 is the table's D call and was not checked against the DNA. TRBV1 is marked as a pseudogene. CDR3 protein: CTRARDRGQGNQPQHF. In DNA form, the CDR3 reads TGCACCAGAGCCCGGGACAGGGGACAGGGCAATCAGCCCCAGCATTTT.